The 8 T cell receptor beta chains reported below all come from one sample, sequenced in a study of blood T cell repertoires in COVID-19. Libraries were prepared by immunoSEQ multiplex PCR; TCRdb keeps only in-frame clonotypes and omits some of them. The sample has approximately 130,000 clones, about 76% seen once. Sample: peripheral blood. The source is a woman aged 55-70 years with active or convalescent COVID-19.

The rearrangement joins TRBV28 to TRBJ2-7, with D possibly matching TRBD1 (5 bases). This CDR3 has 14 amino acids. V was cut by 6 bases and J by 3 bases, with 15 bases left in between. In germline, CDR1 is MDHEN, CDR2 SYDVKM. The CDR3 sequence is CASRGAAWGYEQYF. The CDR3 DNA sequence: TGTGCCAGCAGAGGGGCAGCTTGGGGCTACGAGCAGTACTTC. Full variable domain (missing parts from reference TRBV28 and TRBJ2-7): DVKVTQSSRYLVKRTGEKVFLECVQDMDHENMFWYRQDPGLGLRLIYFSYDVKMKEKGDIPEGYSVSREKKERFSLILESASTNQTSMYLCASRGAAWGYEQYFGPGTRLTVT.

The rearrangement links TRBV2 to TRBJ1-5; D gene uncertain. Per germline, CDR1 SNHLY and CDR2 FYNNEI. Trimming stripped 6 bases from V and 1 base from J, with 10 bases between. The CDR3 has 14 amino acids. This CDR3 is CASRTGRSNQPQHF. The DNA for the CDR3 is TGTGCCAGCAGGACCGGGAGAAGCAATCAGCCCCAGCATTTT.

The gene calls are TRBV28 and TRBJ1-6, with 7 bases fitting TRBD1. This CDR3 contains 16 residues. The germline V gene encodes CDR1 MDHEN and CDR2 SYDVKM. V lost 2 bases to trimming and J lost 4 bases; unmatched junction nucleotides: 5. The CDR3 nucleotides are TGTGCCAGCAGTTTAGCCGGGACAGATTATAATTCACCCCTCCACTTT. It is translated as CASSLAGTDYNSPLHF.

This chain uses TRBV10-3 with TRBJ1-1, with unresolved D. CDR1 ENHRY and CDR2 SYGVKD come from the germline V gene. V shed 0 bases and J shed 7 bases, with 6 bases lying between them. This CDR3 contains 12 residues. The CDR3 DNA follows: TGTGCCATCAGTGAGTCGTACGGTGAAGCTTTCTTT. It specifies CAISESYGEAFF.

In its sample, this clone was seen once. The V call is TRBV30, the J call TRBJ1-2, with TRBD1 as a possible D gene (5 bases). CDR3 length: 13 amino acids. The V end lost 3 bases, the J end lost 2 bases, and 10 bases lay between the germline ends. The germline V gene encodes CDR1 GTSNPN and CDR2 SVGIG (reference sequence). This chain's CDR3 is CAWSPQANYGYTF. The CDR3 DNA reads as TGTGCCTGGAGCCCACAGGCCAACTATGGCTACACCTTC.

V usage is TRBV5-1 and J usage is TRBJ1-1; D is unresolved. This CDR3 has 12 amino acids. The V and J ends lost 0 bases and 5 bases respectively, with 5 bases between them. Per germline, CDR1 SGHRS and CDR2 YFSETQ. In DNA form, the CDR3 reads TGCGCCAGCAGCTTGGATCAGACTGAAGCTTTCTTT. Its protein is CASSLDQTEAFF.

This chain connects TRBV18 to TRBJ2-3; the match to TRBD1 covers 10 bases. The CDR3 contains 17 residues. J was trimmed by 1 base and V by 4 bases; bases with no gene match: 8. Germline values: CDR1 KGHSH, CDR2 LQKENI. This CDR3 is CASSQSQTGGGTDTQYF. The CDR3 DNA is TGTGCCAGCTCACAATCTCAGACAGGGGGCGGCACAGATACGCAGTATTTT.

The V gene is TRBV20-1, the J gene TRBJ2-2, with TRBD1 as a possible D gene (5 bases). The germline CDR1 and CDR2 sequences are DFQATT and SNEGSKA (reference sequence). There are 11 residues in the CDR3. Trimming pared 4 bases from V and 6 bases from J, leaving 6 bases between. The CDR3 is CSATGSGELFF. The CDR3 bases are TGCAGTGCTACAGGGTCCGGGGAGCTGTTTTTT.